These 27 T cell receptor beta chains were sequenced from one sample in a study of T cell repertoires in cytomegalovirus infection. TCRdb called the reads again in MiXCR, with one record for every CDR3 protein. This sample yields under 200,000 distinct CDR3 sequences, of which 8% to 10% are seen a single time; about 4.2% belongs to the top ten. Sequencing was carried out using PBMCs. Receptors were obtained from a human donor in good health (CMV status not recorded). Some clones in this sample may be carry-over from other donors' samples.

The sample holds a few counts of this clonotype. The chain carries TRBV28 and TRBJ2-3; 8 positions agree with TRBD2. V was clipped by 4 bases and J by 4 bases; unmatched bases: 10. CDR1 is MDHEN and CDR2 is SYDVKM in the germline V gene. The CDR3 is 16 amino acids. The DNA of the CDR3 is TGTGCCAGCAGTTCGCCGGGACTAGGGAAGGCAGATACGCAGTATTTT. It encodes CASSSPGLGKADTQYF.

For this clonotype: One base away lies a much larger clone, so this may be a sequencing read error. The chain has TRBV2 and TRBJ2-7; D gene unclear. CDR3 length equals 12 residues. The germline gives CDR1 SNHLY, CDR2 FYNNEI. The CDR3 DNA is TGTGCCAGCAGTGCACGTCGAATCGACCGGCACTTC. It codes for CASSARRIDRHF.

The genes are TRBV19 and TRBJ1-1, with D tentatively TRBD1 (5 bases). V lost 8 bases, J lost 10 bases, and 8 bases lay in between. The CDR3 contains 9 residues. The V gene's germline CDR1 is LNHDA and CDR2 SQIVND (reference sequence). The CDR3 nucleotides read TGTGCCAGTGGGGACGGAGCTTTCTTT. Translation gives CASGDGAFF.

This clonotype was picked up many times. J is TRBJ1-5 and V is TRBV5-1; D is ambiguous. CDR1 is SGHRS and CDR2 is YFSETQ in the germline V gene. The ends were cut back, 0 bases at V and 4 bases at J, with 20 bases in the middle. The CDR3 loop spans 18 amino acids. This CDR3 is CASSLGLETPRRNQPQHF. CDR3 coding DNA: TGCGCCAGCAGCTTGGGTCTGGAGACCCCTCGGAGGAATCAGCCCCAGCATTTT.

The chain employs TRBV6-2 or TRBV6-3 and TRBJ2-1, with 12 bases aligning to TRBD2. With 5 bases clipped from V and 3 bases from J, the junction kept 11 bases outside the gene matches. The length of the CDR3 is 18 residues. Germline loops: CDR1 MNHEY, CDR2 SVGEGT. CDR3 DNA: TGTGCCAGCAGTCCACTCGTGACTAGCGGGGGCCTCTACAATGAGCAGTTCTTC. Translation gives CASSPLVTSGGLYNEQFF.

This clonotype was counted many times. This rearrangement joins TRBV12-3 or TRBV12-4 to TRBJ2-5; 8 bases match TRBD2. The CDR3 totals 15 residues. V lost 5 bases, J lost 2 bases, and 7 bases stayed unmatched. CDR3 in amino acids: CASSTGTRTQETQYF. The DNA for the CDR3 is TGTGCCAGCAGTACTGGGACTAGGACTCAAGAGACCCAGTACTTC.

With regard to this clonotype: Possible read error: a much larger clone is one base away. This chain uses TRBV7-9 with TRBJ2-5; D uncertain. Germline CDR1 and CDR2: SEHNR and FQNEAQ (reference sequence). V lost 11 bases and J 4 bases, leaving 11 bases between the germline ends. This CDR3 region has 11 residues. The CDR3 reads CAVQVAETQYF. The CDR3 DNA follows: TGTGCCGTCCAGGTGGCAGAGACCCAGTACTTC.

The gene calls are TRBV10-3 and TRBJ1-1; no clear D. This CDR3 is built from 13 residues. The ends were cut back, 6 bases at V and 4 bases at J, with 12 bases in the middle. The germline V gene has CDR1 ENHRY and CDR2 SYGVKD. CDR3 protein: CAISENLSTEAFF. For the CDR3, the DNA is TGTGCCATCAGCGAGAACCTTAGCACTGAAGCTTTCTTT.

This clonotype has at least ten counts. J is TRBJ2-5 and V is TRBV7-2, with 10 bases matching TRBD1. CDR3 size: 15 residues. The ends lost 4 bases at V and 8 bases at J; junction bases unmatched: 10. CDR1 SGHTA and CDR2 FQGNSA come from the germline V gene. The CDR3 loop is CASSSIDRGRITQYF. CDR3 sequence (DNA): TGTGCCAGCAGCTCAATTGACAGGGGGCGTATAACCCAGTACTTC.

This clonotype was found many times. The V and J genes are TRBV7-9 and TRBJ2-1; tentative D call: TRBD2 (6 bases). The CDR3 totals 17 residues. Germline-derived CDR1 and CDR2 are SEHNR and FQNEAQ (reference sequence). With 1 base removed from V and 0 bases from J, the gap between germline ends came to 13 bases. CDR3 coding DNA: TGTGCCAGCAGCTTAGAATCTAGGGGACTCTCCTACAATGAGCAGTTCTTC. Translation gives CASSLESRGLSYNEQFF.

The chain links TRBV5-4 to TRBJ2-5; the match to TRBD2 covers 10 bases. This CDR3 spans 16 amino acids. Unmatched junction bases numbered 7, after V lost 0 bases and J lost 5 bases. From germline, CDR1 is SGHNT and CDR2 YYREEE (reference sequence). The CDR3 sequence is CASSLDPSGGGETQYF. In DNA, the CDR3 is TGTGCCAGCAGCTTGGATCCTAGCGGGGGTGGGGAGACCCAGTACTTC.

This clonotype showed up many times. V is TRBV28 and J is TRBJ2-1; 8 bases are shared with TRBD1. With V trimmed by 5 bases and J by 8 bases, 5 bases remained unmatched. The CDR3 runs 13 residues. Looked up from germline, CDR1 is MDHEN and CDR2 is SYDVKM. The CDR3 loop is CASSLPGGDEQFF. CDR3 bases: TGTGCCAGCAGTCTACCAGGGGGCGATGAGCAGTTCTTC.

The table lists this clonotype with many counts. The chain employs TRBV7-2 and TRBJ1-1; no clear D. CDR1 SGHTA and CDR2 FQGNSA come from the germline V gene. The germline V and J ends were trimmed by 4 bases and 0 bases, with 6 bases remaining between them. This CDR3 is built from 13 residues. This CDR3 is CASSYRMNTEAFF. CDR3 in DNA: TGTGCCAGCAGCTACCGGATGAACACTGAAGCTTTCTTT.

This clonotype was counted between two and nine times. The CDR3 reads CASSASRGADTQYF. For the CDR3, the DNA is TGTGCCAGCAGTGCATCTAGGGGGGCAGATACGCAGTATTTT. The gene calls are TRBV2 and TRBJ2-3, with D tentatively TRBD1 or TRBD2 (6 bases each). The CDR3 is made up of 14 amino acids. Trimming shortened V by 4 bases and J by 4 bases, and 12 bases separated the two germline ends. Germline CDR1 reads SNHLY; CDR2 reads FYNNEI.

This clonotype was seen at least ten times. The chain is built from TRBV19 and TRBJ1-1, with D uncertain. The CDR3 extends over 12 amino acids. Trimming shortened V by 1 base and J by 4 bases, and 4 bases separated the two germline ends. Germline-derived CDR1 and CDR2 are LNHDA and SQIVND (reference sequence). Here the CDR3 reads CASSIGSTEAFF. The DNA of the CDR3 is TGTGCCAGTAGTATAGGGAGCACTGAAGCTTTCTTT. Looking up the rest from reference TRBV19 and TRBJ1-1 gives the full variable domain: DGGITQSPKYLFRKEGQNVTLSCEQNLNHDAMYWYRQDPGQGLRLIYYSQIVNDFQKGDIAEGYSVSREKKESFPLTVTSAQKNPTAFYLCASSIGSTEAFFGQGTRLTVV.

A remark on this clonotype: The final CDR3 position lacks the conserved phenylalanine or tryptophan, pointing to a likely read error. The chain carries TRBV28 and TRBJ2-7; D might be TRBD1 (6 bases). Trimming stripped 3 bases from V and 3 bases from J, with 12 bases between. The CDR3 covers 14 residues. Germline V gene data show CDR1 as MDHEN and CDR2 as SYDVKM. The CDR3 protein is CASSFRGPIYEQYL. CDR3 DNA: TGTGCCAGCAGTTTCAGGGGACCCATCTACGAGCAGTACTTA.

This clonotype occurred a few times. The chain employs TRBV6-6 and TRBJ1-5; weak D call: TRBD1 (5 bases). The CDR3 loop spans 16 amino acids. Trimming cost V 7 bases and J 7 bases, with 23 bases left between them. Germline V gene sequence: CDR1 MNHNY, CDR2 SVGAGI (reference sequence). CDR3 in amino acids: CASTGRGERGGQPQHF. CDR3 sequence (DNA): TGTGCCAGCACCGGGCGAGGAGAAAGGGGAGGGCAGCCCCAGCATTTT.

Judged by abundance, this clonotype is large (0.1 to 1%). This chain uses TRBV29-1 with TRBJ2-5; TRBD2 might be the D (5 bases). The V gene lost 0 bases and the J gene lost 2 bases, with 13 bases spanning the gap. The CDR3 is 15 amino acids. CDR1 SQVTM and CDR2 ANQGSEA come from the germline V gene. As DNA, the CDR3 is TGCAGCGTTGAAGATAGTTTGGGGAGACAAGAGACCCAGTACTTC. Its translation: CSVEDSLGRQETQYF.

This clonotype was detected ten times or more. The chain employs TRBV7-8 and TRBJ1-1; D not certain. This CDR3 has 15 residues. CDR1 and CDR2 (germline): SGHVS, FQNEAQ. The V end lost 5 bases, the J end lost 1 base, and 14 bases lay between the germline ends. In nucleotides, the CDR3 is TGTGCCAGCAGCCCTTTAAGTCCGTCGAACACTGAAGCTTTCTTT. It is translated as CASSPLSPSNTEAFF.

The chain employs TRBV29-1 and TRBJ1-2, with a tentative D call TRBD1 (6 bases). Germline V CDR1 and CDR2: SQVTM, ANQGSEA. Between the trimmed V and J ends, which lost 6 bases and 4 bases, there was a span of 18 bases. There are 14 residues in the CDR3. CDR3 sequence (DNA): TGCAGCGTACAACAGGGAATAACGTTCTATGGCTACACCTTC. This encodes CSVQQGITFYGYTF.

This clonotype was detected ten times or more. V usage is TRBV5-6 and J usage is TRBJ2-7; D unresolved. The CDR3 runs to 13 residues. The germline CDR1 and CDR2 sequences are SGHDT and YYEEEE. Deletions cut 4 bases from V and 6 bases from J, with 14 bases between. As DNA, the CDR3 is TGTGCCAGCAGCCCGCCGACACCCGGCGAGCAGTACTTC. It is translated as CASSPPTPGEQYF.

This rearrangement joins TRBV6-2 or TRBV6-3 to TRBJ1-1, with 12 nucleotides matching TRBD1. CDR3 length: 16 amino acids. Trimming took 6 bases from V and 6 from J; bases not matched to a gene: 11. Looked up from germline, CDR1 is MNHEY and CDR2 is SVGEGT. The CDR3 region has the DNA TGTGCCAGCAGGAACAGACAGGGACAGGGGGCCTCTGAAGCTTTCTTT. Translated, it gives CASRNRQGQGASEAFF.

This chain connects TRBV30 to TRBJ2-1; D tentatively fits TRBD1 or TRBD2 (6 bases each). Germline V gives CDR1 GTSNPN, CDR2 SVGIG (reference sequence). The CDR3 loop spans 15 amino acids. Trimming stripped 0 bases from V and 7 bases from J, with 16 bases between. The CDR3: CAWSVSGAGVNEQFF. CDR3 nucleotides: TGTGCCTGGAGTGTATCGGGGGCCGGGGTAAATGAGCAGTTCTTC.

This clonotype was seen at least ten times. The chain is built from TRBV7-8 and TRBJ1-5, with TRBD1 as a possible D gene (5 bases). In germline, CDR1 is SGHVS, CDR2 FQNEAQ. V lost 2 bases, J lost 3 bases, and 8 bases lay in between. The CDR3 is 14 amino acids. CDR3: CASSLQQANQPQHF. As DNA, the CDR3 is TGTGCCAGCAGCTTACAACAGGCCAATCAGCCCCAGCATTTT.

This clonotype was counted only a few times. The V call is TRBV20-1, the J call TRBJ2-1; 8 positions agree with TRBD2. The CDR3 is made up of 14 amino acids. Germline CDR1 reads DFQATT; CDR2 reads SNEGSKA (reference sequence). Trimming at V came to 1 base and at J to 7 bases, leaving 6 bases not matched to a gene. The CDR3 region is CSARGKREWNEQFF. CDR3 nucleotides: TGCAGTGCTAGAGGCAAGCGGGAGTGGAATGAGCAGTTCTTC.

There are many counts of this clonotype. The chain combines TRBV7-6 with TRBJ2-3; 9 bases align to TRBD2. This CDR3 is 17 amino acids long. Trimming took 5 bases from V and 6 from J; bases not matched to a gene: 15. Germline CDR1 SGHVS, CDR2 FNYEAQ. CDR3 nucleotides: TGTGCCAGCAGCAACGTTCCGGGACTAGCTAAGACCGATACGCAGTATTTT. Protein: CASSNVPGLAKTDTQYF.

This clonotype is medium-sized by share. This chain connects TRBV7-6 to TRBJ2-2, with D uncertain. The V gene's germline CDR1 is SGHVS and CDR2 FNYEAQ. The CDR3 consists of 14 residues. Trimming stripped 1 base from V and 7 bases from J, with 10 bases between. The CDR3 sequence: CASSLVIRNGELFF. The CDR3 DNA reads as TGTGCCAGCAGCTTAGTAATCCGGAACGGGGAGCTGTTTTTT. The complete variable domain, with remaining parts taken from reference TRBV7-6 and TRBJ2-2, reads GAGVSQSPRYKVTKRGQDVALRCDPISGHVSLYWYRQALGQGPEFLTYFNYEAQQDKSGLPNDRFSAERPEGSISTLTIQRTEQRDSAMYRCASSLVIRNGELFFGEGSRLTVL.